A selection of T cell receptor beta chains follows, all from one sample in a study of CD8 T cells in ankylosing spondylitis. TCRdb fed the 5' RACE reads into MiXCR, producing one record per CDR3 protein. The table shows some 220,000 distinct CDR3 sequences, with roughly 8.2% occurring only once. Sequenced: blood, either unsorted or a sorted T cell fraction (not recorded which). Source of these receptors: a female donor with ankylosing spondylitis or in good health (not recorded which). The conserved cysteine and the conserved F or W are not part of the CDR3 here.

v_gene: TRBV7-2; CDR3aa: ASSPPGTVYEQY
v_gene: TRBV3-1; CDR3aa: ASSDAVRSYEQY
v_gene: TRBV11-2; CDR3aa: ASSRRQGPSSTHPYNEQF
v_gene: TRBV27; CDR3aa: ASSLTGRVYSYEQY
v_gene: TRBV20-1; CDR3aa: SAGDPGPHQETQY
v_gene: TRBV30; CDR3aa: AWSPTSGPKNIQY
v_gene: TRBV20-1; CDR3aa: SASESRETQY
v_gene: TRBV20-1; CDR3aa: SARAREQY
v_gene: TRBV20-1; CDR3aa: SARGLAGRTGELF
v_gene: TRBV5-1; CDR3aa: ASSLARQSNEKLF
v_gene: TRBV5-1; CDR3aa: ASSSIGEANEQF
v_gene: TRBV5-1; CDR3aa: ASSSSGTVNTEAF
v_gene: TRBV27; CDR3aa: ASSSLGGFYGYT
v_gene: TRBV20-1; CDR3aa: SGGGTGKKFGEQY
v_gene: TRBV6-1; CDR3aa: ASSKGRSNTEAF
v_gene: TRBV10-2; CDR3aa: ASGTSGRYGTDTQY
v_gene: TRBV7-9; CDR3aa: ASSLVLPGELF
v_gene: TRBV7-2; CDR3aa: ASSLMLAGRGETQY
v_gene: TRBV29-1; CDR3aa: SVRPGGAVLNTEAF
v_gene: TRBV5-4; CDR3aa: ASSLMTGDNEQF
v_gene: TRBV28; CDR3aa: ASLSGSMNTEAF
v_gene: TRBV5-4; CDR3aa: ASGQGIAYEQY
v_gene: TRBV3-1; CDR3aa: ASSLGLAGNNEQF
v_gene: TRBV5-1; CDR3aa: ASSLGGVQETQY
v_gene: TRBV11-3; CDR3aa: ASSLAGEWDGELF
v_gene: TRBV6-1; CDR3aa: ASSDWAGGTQY
v_gene: TRBV20-1; CDR3aa: SAESGTGGLEAF
v_gene: TRBV7-2; CDR3aa: ASSLTGRTYEQY
v_gene: TRBV12-3/TRBV12-4; CDR3aa: ASSRLAGGQETQY
v_gene: TRBV2; CDR3aa: ASSESTDTQY
v_gene: TRBV5-1; CDR3aa: ASSPEAGYYGYT
v_gene: TRBV4-3; CDR3aa: ASSVGGRGGETQY
v_gene: TRBV12-3/TRBV12-4; CDR3aa: ASSLRGMGNQPQH
v_gene: TRBV20-1; CDR3aa: SARDLVAIRNQLQH
v_gene: TRBV5-1; CDR3aa: ASSLGVGTGELF
v_gene: TRBV3-1; CDR3aa: ASSPNLAGGPLF
v_gene: TRBV7-9; CDR3aa: ASSLGDSRGLGAF
v_gene: TRBV28; CDR3aa: ASSFLRGDSLVIT
v_gene: TRBV7-9; CDR3aa: ASSVRDGDTQY
v_gene: TRBV15; CDR3aa: ATSRGNEQF
v_gene: TRBV20-1; CDR3aa: SARGPPGGNIQY
v_gene: TRBV5-1; CDR3aa: ASSSGSRGWNEQF
v_gene: TRBV4-2; CDR3aa: ASSHEWKGGPHEQY
v_gene: TRBV3-1; CDR3aa: ASSHDGGPWNEQF
v_gene: TRBV24-1; CDR3aa: ATEGLLNTGELF
v_gene: TRBV20-1; CDR3aa: SARDPFSSGGYNEQF
v_gene: TRBV7-9; CDR3aa: ASTTSGMLETQY
v_gene: TRBV20-1; CDR3aa: SARILPGAGNTIY
v_gene: TRBV20-1; CDR3aa: SAKGDGTGDQPQH
v_gene: TRBV12-3/TRBV12-4; CDR3aa: ASSEQGGPEAF
v_gene: TRBV5-1; CDR3aa: ASSQENTEAF
v_gene: TRBV20-1; CDR3aa: SARGEGPYEQY
v_gene: TRBV5-6; CDR3aa: ASSPSRRNQHQY
v_gene: TRBV18; CDR3aa: ASSWDSKQGKAF